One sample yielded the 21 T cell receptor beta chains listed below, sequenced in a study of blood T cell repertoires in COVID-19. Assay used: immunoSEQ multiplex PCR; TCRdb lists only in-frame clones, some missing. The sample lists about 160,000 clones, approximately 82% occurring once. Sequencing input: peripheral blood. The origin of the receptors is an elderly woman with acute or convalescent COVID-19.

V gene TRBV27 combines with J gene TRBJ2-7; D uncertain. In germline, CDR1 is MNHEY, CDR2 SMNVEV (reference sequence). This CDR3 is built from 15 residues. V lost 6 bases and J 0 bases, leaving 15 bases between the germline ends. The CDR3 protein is CASSYRPQSSYEQYF. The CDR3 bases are TGTGCCAGCAGCTACCGTCCCCAAAGCTCCTACGAGCAGTACTTC.

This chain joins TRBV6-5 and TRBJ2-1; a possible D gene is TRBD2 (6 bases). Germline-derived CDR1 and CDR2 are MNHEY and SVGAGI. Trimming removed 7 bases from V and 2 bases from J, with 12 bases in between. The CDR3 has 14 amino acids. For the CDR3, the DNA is TGTGCCAGCATGAGGACTATAGCCTACAATGAGCAGTTCTTC. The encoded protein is CASMRTIAYNEQFF.

DNA for the CDR3: TGTGCCAGCAGCTTATCAGAAAGGCGGGGGGACACTGAAGCTTTCTTT. This codes for CASSLSERRGDTEAFF. This rearrangement joins TRBV7-6 to TRBJ1-1; weak D call: TRBD1 (5 bases). The length of the CDR3 is 16 residues. The germline V gene encodes CDR1 SGHVS and CDR2 FNYEAQ. V lost 2 bases, J lost 3 bases, and 16 bases lay in between. Variable domain in full (rest from reference TRBV7-6 and TRBJ1-1): GAGVSQSPRYKVTKRGQDVALRCDPISGHVSLYWYRQALGQGPEFLTYFNYEAQQDKSGLPNDRFSAERPEGSISTLTIQRTEQRDSAMYRCASSLSERRGDTEAFFGQGTRLTVV.

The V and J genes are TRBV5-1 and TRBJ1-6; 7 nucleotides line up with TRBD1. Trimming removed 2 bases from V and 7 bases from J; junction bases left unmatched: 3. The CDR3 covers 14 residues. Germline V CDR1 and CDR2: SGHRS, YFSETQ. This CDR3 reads CASSLGTDNSPLHF. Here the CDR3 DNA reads TGCGCCAGCAGCTTAGGGACAGACAATTCACCCCTCCACTTT. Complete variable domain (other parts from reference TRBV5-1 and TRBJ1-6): KAGVTQTPRYLIKTRGQQVTLSCSPISGHRSVSWYQQTPGQGLQFLFEYFSETQRNKGNFPGRFSGRQFSNSRSEMNVSTLELGDSALYLCASSLGTDNSPLHFGNGTRLTVT.

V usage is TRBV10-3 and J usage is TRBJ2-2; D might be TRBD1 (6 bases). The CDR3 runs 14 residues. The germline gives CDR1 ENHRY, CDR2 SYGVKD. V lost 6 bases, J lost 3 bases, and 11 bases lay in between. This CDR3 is CAIRAQGDTGELFF. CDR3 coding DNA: TGTGCCATCAGGGCACAGGGTGACACCGGGGAGCTGTTTTTT.

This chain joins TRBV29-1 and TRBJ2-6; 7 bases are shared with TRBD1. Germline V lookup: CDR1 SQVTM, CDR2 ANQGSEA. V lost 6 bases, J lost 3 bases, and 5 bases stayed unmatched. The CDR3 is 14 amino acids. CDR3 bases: TGCAGCGTGGCAACAGGGGATGGGGCCAACGTCCTGACTTTC. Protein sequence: CSVATGDGANVLTF.

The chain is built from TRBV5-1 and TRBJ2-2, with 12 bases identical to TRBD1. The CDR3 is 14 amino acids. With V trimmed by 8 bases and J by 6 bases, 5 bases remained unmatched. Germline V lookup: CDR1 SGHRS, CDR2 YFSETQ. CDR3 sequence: CASRGQGASGELFF. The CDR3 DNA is TGCGCCAGTAGGGGACAGGGGGCTTCCGGGGAGCTGTTTTTT.

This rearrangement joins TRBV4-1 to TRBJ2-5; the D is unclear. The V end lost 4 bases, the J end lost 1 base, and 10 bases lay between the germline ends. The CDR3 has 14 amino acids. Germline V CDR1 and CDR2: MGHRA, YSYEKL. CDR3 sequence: CASSPPAGQETQYF. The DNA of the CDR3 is TGCGCCAGCAGCCCCCCGGCAGGCCAAGAGACCCAGTACTTC.

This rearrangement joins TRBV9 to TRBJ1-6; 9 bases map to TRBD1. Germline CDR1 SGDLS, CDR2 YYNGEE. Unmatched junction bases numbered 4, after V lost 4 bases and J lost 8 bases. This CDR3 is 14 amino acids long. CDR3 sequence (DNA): TGTGCCAGCAGCTTGGGACAGGGTGATTCACCCCTCCACTTT. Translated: CASSLGQGDSPLHF.

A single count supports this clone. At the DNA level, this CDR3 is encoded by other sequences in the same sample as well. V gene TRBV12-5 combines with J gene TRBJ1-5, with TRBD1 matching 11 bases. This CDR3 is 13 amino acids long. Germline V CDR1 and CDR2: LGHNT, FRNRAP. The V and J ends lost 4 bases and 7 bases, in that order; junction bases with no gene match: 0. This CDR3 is CASGWDRGQPQHF. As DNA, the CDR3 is TGTGCTAGTGGTTGGGACAGGGGGCAGCCCCAGCATTTT. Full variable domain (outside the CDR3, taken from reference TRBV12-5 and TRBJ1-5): DARVTQTPRHKVTEMGQEVTMRCQPILGHNTVFWYRQTMMQGLELLAYFRNRAPLDDSGMPKDRFSAEMPDATLATLKIQPSEPRDSAVYFCASGWDRGQPQHFGDGTRLSIL.

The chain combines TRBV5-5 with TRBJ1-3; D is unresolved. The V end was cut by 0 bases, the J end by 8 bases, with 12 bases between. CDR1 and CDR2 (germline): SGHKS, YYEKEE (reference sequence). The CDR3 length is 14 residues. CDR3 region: CASSLAAGADTIYF. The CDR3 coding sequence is TGTGCCAGCAGCTTGGCGGCAGGAGCGGACACCATATATTTT.

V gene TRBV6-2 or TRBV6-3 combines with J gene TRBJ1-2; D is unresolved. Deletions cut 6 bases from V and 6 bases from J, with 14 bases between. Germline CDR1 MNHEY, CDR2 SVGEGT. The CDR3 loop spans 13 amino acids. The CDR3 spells CASSEGRTDGYTF. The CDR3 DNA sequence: TGTGCCAGCAGCGAGGGTCGAACCGATGGCTACACCTTC.

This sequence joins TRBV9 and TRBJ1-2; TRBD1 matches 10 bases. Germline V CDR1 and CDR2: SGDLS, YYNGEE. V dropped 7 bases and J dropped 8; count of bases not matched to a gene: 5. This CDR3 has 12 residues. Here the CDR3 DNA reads TGTGCCAGCGTAGGACAGGGGGTAGGCTACACCTTC. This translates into CASVGQGVGYTF.

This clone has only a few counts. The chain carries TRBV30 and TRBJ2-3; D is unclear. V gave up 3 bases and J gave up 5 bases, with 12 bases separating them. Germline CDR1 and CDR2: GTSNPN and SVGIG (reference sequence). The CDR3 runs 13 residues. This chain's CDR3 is CAWSGLRGDTQYF. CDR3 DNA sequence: TGTGCCTGGAGCGGGTTGAGAGGAGATACGCAGTATTTT. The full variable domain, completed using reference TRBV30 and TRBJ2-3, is SQTIHQWPATLVQPVGSPLSLECTVEGTSNPNLYWYRQAAGRGLQLLFYSVGIGQISSEVPQNLSASRPQDRQFILSSKKLLLSDSGFYLCAWSGLRGDTQYFGPGTRLTVL.

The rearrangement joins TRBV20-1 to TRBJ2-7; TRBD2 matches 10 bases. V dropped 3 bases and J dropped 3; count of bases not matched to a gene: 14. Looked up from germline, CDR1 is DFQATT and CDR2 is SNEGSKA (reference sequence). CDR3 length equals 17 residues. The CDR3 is CSASLLAGARGFYEQYF. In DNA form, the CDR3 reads TGCAGTGCTAGTCTGCTAGCGGGAGCGCGAGGGTTCTACGAGCAGTACTTC.

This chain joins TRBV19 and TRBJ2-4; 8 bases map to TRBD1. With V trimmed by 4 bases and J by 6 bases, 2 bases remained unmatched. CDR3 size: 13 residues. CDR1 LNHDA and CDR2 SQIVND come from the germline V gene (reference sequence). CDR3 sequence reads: CASSNGQGNIQYF. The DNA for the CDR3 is TGTGCCAGTAGTAACGGACAGGGAAACATTCAGTACTTC.

The CDR3 reads CAIKGYNYEQYF. CDR3 DNA sequence: TGTGCCATCAAGGGGTATAACTACGAGCAGTACTTC. The chain joins TRBV10-3 to TRBJ2-7, with D tentatively TRBD1 (5 bases). The V end was cut by 7 bases, the J end by 3 bases, with 10 bases between. Per germline, CDR1 ENHRY and CDR2 SYGVKD. The CDR3 length is 12 residues.

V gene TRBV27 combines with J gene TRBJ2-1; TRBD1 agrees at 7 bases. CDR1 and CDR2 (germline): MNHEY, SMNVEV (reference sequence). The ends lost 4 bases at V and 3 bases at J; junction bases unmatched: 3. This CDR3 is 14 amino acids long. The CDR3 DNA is TGTGCCAGCAGTTCCCGGACAGGCTACAATGAGCAGTTCTTC. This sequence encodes CASSSRTGYNEQFF.

The CDR3 protein is CASSDTGLSYNEQFF. CDR3 DNA sequence: TGTGCCAGTAGTGACACAGGGCTCTCCTACAATGAGCAGTTCTTC. The chain uses TRBV19 and TRBJ2-1, with TRBD1 as a possible D gene (6 bases). This CDR3 has 15 amino acids. Between the trimmed V and J ends, which lost 5 bases and 0 bases, there was a span of 11 bases. Germline CDR1 reads LNHDA; CDR2 reads SQIVND (reference sequence). The variable domain in full, with the rest retrieved from reference TRBV19 and TRBJ2-1, is DGGITQSPKYLFRKEGQNVTLSCEQNLNHDAMYWYRQDPGQGLRLIYYSQIVNDFQKGDIAEGYSVSREKKESFPLTVTSAQKNPTAFYLCASSDTGLSYNEQFFGPGTRLTVL.

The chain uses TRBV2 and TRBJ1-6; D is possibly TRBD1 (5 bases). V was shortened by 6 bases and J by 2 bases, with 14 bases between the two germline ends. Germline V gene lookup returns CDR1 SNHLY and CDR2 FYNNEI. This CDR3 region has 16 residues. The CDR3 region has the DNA TGTGCCAGCAGGGCTCGTGGGGGGACCTATAATTCACCCCTCCACTTT. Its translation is CASRARGGTYNSPLHF.

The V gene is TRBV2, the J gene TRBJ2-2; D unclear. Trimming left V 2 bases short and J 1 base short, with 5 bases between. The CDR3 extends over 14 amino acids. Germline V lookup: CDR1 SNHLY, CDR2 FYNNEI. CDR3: CASSERRNTGELFF. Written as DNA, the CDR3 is TGTGCCAGCAGTGAACGTAGGAACACCGGGGAGCTGTTTTTT.